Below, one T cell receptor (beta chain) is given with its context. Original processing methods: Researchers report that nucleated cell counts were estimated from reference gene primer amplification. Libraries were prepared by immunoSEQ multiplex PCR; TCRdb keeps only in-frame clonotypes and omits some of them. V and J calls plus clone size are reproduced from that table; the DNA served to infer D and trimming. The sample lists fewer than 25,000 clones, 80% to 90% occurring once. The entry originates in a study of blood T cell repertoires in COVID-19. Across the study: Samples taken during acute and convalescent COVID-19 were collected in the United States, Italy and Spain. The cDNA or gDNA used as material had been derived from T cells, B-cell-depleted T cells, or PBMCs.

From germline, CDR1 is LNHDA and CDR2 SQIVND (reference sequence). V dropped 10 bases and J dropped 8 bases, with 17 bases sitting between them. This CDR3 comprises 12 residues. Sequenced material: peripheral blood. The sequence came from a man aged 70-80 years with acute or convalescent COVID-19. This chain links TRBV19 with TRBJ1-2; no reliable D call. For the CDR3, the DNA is TGTGCCACCGAGGCGGGGTTTAGAGGCTACACCTTC. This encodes CATEAGFRGYTF.